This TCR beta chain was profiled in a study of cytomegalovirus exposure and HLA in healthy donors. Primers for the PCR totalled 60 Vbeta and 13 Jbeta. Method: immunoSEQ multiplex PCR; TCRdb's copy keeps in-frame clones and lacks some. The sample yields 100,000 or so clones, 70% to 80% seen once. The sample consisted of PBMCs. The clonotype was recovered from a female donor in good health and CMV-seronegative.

CDR3 sequence (DNA): TGTGCCAGCAGCTCAAGCGGGGGAGCCTACAATGAGCAGTTCTTC. Its protein is CASSSSGGAYNEQFF. The chain carries TRBV7-6 and TRBJ2-1; 8 nucleotides line up with TRBD2. The ends lost 4 bases at V and 2 bases at J; junction bases unmatched: 4. The CDR3 has 15 amino acids. Germline V CDR1 and CDR2: SGHVS, FNYEAQ.